Below, 17 T cell receptor beta chains from the same sample are listed, as sequenced in a study of Tregs in tolerant kidney transplant recipients (dated by TCRdb to the late 2010s). The time point label for this specimen denotes: blood sample drawn before combined kidney and bone marrow transplant. Library preparation employed the immunoSEQ multiplex PCR assay. In TCRdb, the immuneACCESS table is reduced to in-frame sequences with V and J assigned. These tables do not hold every clone; where another copy was compared, an unresolved V gene accounts for under half, and the others remain unexplained. This specimen's table enumerates 30,000 or so clones. 6.5% to 8% of the sample is held by the ten biggest clonotypes. Sequencing used CD8+ T cells from blood, obtained before the transplant. The receptors were sampled from a human donor who received a combined kidney and bone marrow transplant.

The CDR3 here is CSANTGFREQFF. The sequenced CDR3 bases are TGCAGTGCTAATACAGGGTTTCGTGAG. The rearrangement joins TRBV20-1 to TRBJ2-1; tentatively, D is TRBD1 (6 bases). The CDR3 end is not reached by the read, which stops 3 residues before it; the germline J gene fills it in. Trimming stripped 4 bases from V and 9 bases from J, with 13 bases between. Germline-derived CDR1 and CDR2 are DFQATT and SNEGSKA (reference sequence). CDR3 size: 12 residues.

Points on this clone: The read terminates 3 residues ahead of where the CDR3 ends, so the germline J gene completes it. The J gene is TRBJ1-5, the V gene TRBV9; D is ambiguous. Germline CDR1 SGDLS, CDR2 YYNGEE. Trimming left V 0 bases short and J 6 bases short, with 13 bases between. The CDR3 totals 15 residues. The CDR3: CASSVDAGLAQPQHF. CDR3 bases read: TGTGCCAGCAGCGTAGATGCGGGGTTGGCTCAGCCC. Full variable domain (missing parts from reference TRBV9 and TRBJ1-5): DSGVTQTPKHLITATGQRVTLRCSPRSGDLSVYWYQQSLDQGLQFLIQYYNGEERAKGNILERFSAQQFPDLHSELNLSSLELGDSALYFCASSVDAGLAQPQHFGDGTRLSIL.

A note on this clone: The CDR3 end lies 3 residues beyond the end of the read and is filled in from the germline J gene. This sequence joins TRBV10-2 and TRBJ1-1; 12 bases are a match to TRBD1. Germline V CDR1 and CDR2: WSHSY, SAAADI. The junction had 4 bases not matched to a gene; V was cut back by 7 bases and J by 7 bases. This CDR3 is 13 amino acids long. CDR3 region: CASTGQGAVEAFF. The CDR3 bases that were read are TGCGCCAGCACGGGACAGGGGGCTGTTGAA.

Details on this clone: With the read ending 3 residues before the CDR3 end, the germline J gene is used to fill in that end. The rearrangement links TRBV2 to TRBJ2-1; no clear D. Deletions cut 1 base from V and 3 bases from J, with 7 bases between. The germline gives CDR1 SNHLY, CDR2 FYNNEI. This CDR3 is 14 amino acids long. The CDR3: CASSEGGDYNEQFF. Incomplete CDR3 DNA: TGTGCCAGCAGTGAAGGAGGTGACTACAATGAG.

With respect to this clone: The sequence runs out 3 residues before the end of the CDR3; the remainder is reconstructed from the germline J gene. The V call is TRBV7-9, the J call TRBJ1-1; D uncertain. The CDR3 has 11 amino acids. Trimming took off 2 bases at V and 4 bases at J, with 2 bases between the two ends. Germline V gives CDR1 SEHNR, CDR2 FQNEAQ (reference sequence). Incomplete CDR3 DNA: TGTGCCAGCAGCTTACTCACTGAA. It translates to CASSLLTE. The whole CDR3 sequence reads CASSLLTEAFF.

For this clone: The CDR3 end is not reached by the read, which stops 3 residues before it; the germline J gene fills it in. The chain couples TRBV20-1 to TRBJ2-1, with 8 bases lining up with TRBD1. V shed 0 bases and J 4 bases; nucleotides not matched to a gene: 14. Germline loops: CDR1 DFQATT, CDR2 SNEGSKA (reference sequence). The length of the CDR3 is 18 residues. CDR3: CSARDWASDRGLYNEQFF. The DNA read from the CDR3 is TGCAGTGCTAGAGATTGGGCTAGTGACAGGGGCCTTTACAATGAG.

About this clone: At one end the junction does not follow the germline gene, possibly because of a read error. The read finishes 3 residues shy of the CDR3 end, and the germline J gene is used to complete it. The chain combines TRBV4-2 with TRBJ1-4; 7 positions match TRBD1. The CDR3 is made up of 14 amino acids. Per germline, CDR1 LGHNA and CDR2 YNFKEQ. The DNA read from the CDR3 is TGCGCCAGCAGCCATCGACAGGGCGGTGAAAAA. This gives the protein CASSHRQGGEK. The full-length CDR3 reads as CASSHRQGGEKLFF.

Notes on this clone: Read coverage stops 3 residues before the CDR3 terminus; the germline J gene supplies the remainder. The rearrangement joins TRBV19 to TRBJ1-1; a weak D match, TRBD1 (5 bases). V was trimmed by 3 bases and J by 0 bases, leaving 8 bases between them. Germline lookup yields CDR1 LNHDA and CDR2 SQIVND (reference sequence). The CDR3 contains 14 residues. The sequenced CDR3 bases are TGTGCCAGTAGTATGGTGGGGCTGAACACTGAA. Its protein product is CASSMVGLNTE. The entire CDR3 is CASSMVGLNTEAFF.

Of note for this clone: The observed sequence ends 3 residues before the CDR3 terminus, with the missing tail filled in from the germline J gene. This chain connects TRBV6-2 or TRBV6-3 to TRBJ1-1; D perhaps matches TRBD1 (6 bases). V dropped 8 bases and J dropped 3 bases, with 19 bases sitting between them. CDR3 length: 15 residues. Germline loops: CDR1 MNHEY, CDR2 SVGEGT. The sequenced part of the CDR3 DNA is TGTGCCAGCTCTCATACGACAGGATGGGACACTGAA. Protein sequence: CASSHTTGWDTE. The whole CDR3 region reads CASSHTTGWDTEAFF.

In the case of this clone: The read finishes 3 residues shy of the CDR3 end, and the germline J gene is used to complete it. The chain is built from TRBV19 and TRBJ1-3; D is unresolved. Trimming removed 7 bases at V and 2 bases at J, with 9 bases between. This CDR3 contains 13 residues. The V gene's germline CDR1 is LNHDA and CDR2 SQIVND (reference sequence). The part of the CDR3 DNA that was read is TGTGCCAGTACAGTGGCCCCTGGAAACACC. Protein sequence: CASTVAPGNT. The whole CDR3 region reads CASTVAPGNTIYF. The entire variable domain, with the rest obtained from reference TRBV19 and TRBJ1-3, is as follows: DGGITQSPKYLFRKEGQNVTLSCEQNLNHDAMYWYRQDPGQGLRLIYYSQIVNDFQKGDIAEGYSVSREKKESFPLTVTSAQKNPTAFYLCASTVAPGNTIYFGEGSWLTVV.

CDR3 DNA (partial): TGTGCCAGCAGCTTAGCGCGACAGCTAAATCAGCCC. Its protein product is CASSLARQLNQP. The whole CDR3 sequence is CASSLARQLNQPQHF. The chain has TRBV7-8 and TRBJ1-5; TRBD1 might be the D (5 bases). The read gets to within 3 residues of the CDR3 end, and the germline J gene fills in the rest. The germline V gene has CDR1 SGHVS and CDR2 FQNEAQ. Between the trimmed V and J ends, which lost 0 bases and 4 bases, there was a span of 10 bases. This CDR3 is 15 amino acids long.

With regard to this clone: The DNA ends 3 residues before the CDR3 does, and the rest of the CDR3 is filled in from the germline J gene. The chain uses TRBV2 and TRBJ1-5, with 8 bases identical to TRBD1. Germline lookup yields CDR1 SNHLY and CDR2 FYNNEI. J gave up 2 bases and V 6 bases, and 9 bases lay outside the gene matches. The CDR3 is 16 amino acids. The covered CDR3 bases are TGTGCCAGCAGACCTGTACAGGGGGGAGGCAATCAGCCC. It encodes CASRPVQGGGNQP. The CDR3 as a whole reads CASRPVQGGGNQPQHF. The full variable domain, in which reference TRBV2 and TRBJ1-5 provide the parts outside the CDR3, is EPEVTQTPSHQVTQMGQEVILRCVPISNHLYFYWYRQILGQKVEFLVSFYNNEISEKSEIFDDQFSVERPDGSNFTLKIRSTKLEDSAMYFCASRPVQGGGNQPQHFGDGTRLSIL.

Regarding this clone: The read halts 3 residues ahead of the CDR3 end, with the missing end drawn from the germline J gene. The V gene is TRBV6-2 or TRBV6-3, the J gene TRBJ2-1, with a weak D call TRBD1 (6 bases). Germline CDR1 MNHEY, CDR2 SVGEGT. The CDR3 runs 16 residues. Deletions cut 3 bases from V and 0 bases from J, with 12 bases between. This CDR3 is CASSYLMGASYNEQFF. The DNA read from the CDR3 is TGTGCCAGCAGTTATCTCATGGGGGCCTCCTACAATGAG.

About this clone: The CDR3 end is not reached by the read, which stops 3 residues before it; the germline J gene fills it in. The chain combines TRBV29-1 with TRBJ2-3, with D unclear. Germline CDR1 and CDR2: SQVTM and ANQGSEA. The CDR3 extends over 11 amino acids. Trimming pared 6 bases from V and 5 bases from J, leaving 9 bases between. The CDR3 sequence: CSVPSGDTQYF. The sequenced part of the CDR3 DNA is TGCAGCGTCCCCTCCGGAGATACG.

Worth noting for this clone: With the read ending 3 residues before the CDR3 end, the germline J gene is used to fill in that end. This rearrangement joins TRBV5-1 to TRBJ1-2, with D possibly matching TRBD1 (6 bases). CDR1 and CDR2 from the germline V gene are SGHRS and YFSETQ. V was pared by 0 bases and J by 4 bases, with 10 bases between. This CDR3 spans 14 amino acids. The CDR3: CASSLGTGSYGYTF. The sequenced part of the CDR3 DNA is TGCGCCAGCAGCTTGGGAACAGGGAGCTATGGC.

Details on this clone: The CDR3 goes on 3 residues after the read ends, and that part is filled in from the germline J gene. The chain is built from TRBV19 and TRBJ1-1; D possibly corresponds to TRBD1 (6 bases). CDR1 is LNHDA, CDR2 SQIVND, per germline (reference sequence). This CDR3 spans 15 amino acids. V shed 5 bases and J shed 4 bases, with 17 bases lying between them. The CDR3 bases that were read are TGTGCCAGTAGTCCACATGGACAGCTTGGCACTGAA. Protein: CASSPHGQLGTE. From start to end, the CDR3 is CASSPHGQLGTEAFF.

As concerns this clone: The read finishes 3 residues shy of the CDR3 end, and the germline J gene is used to complete it. The genes are TRBV20-1 and TRBJ2-3; the D gene is possibly TRBD1 (6 bases). This CDR3 is 14 amino acids long. V lost 3 bases to trimming and J lost 2 bases, with 12 bases between them. Germline V lookup: CDR1 DFQATT, CDR2 SNEGSKA (reference sequence). The CDR3 region is CSASEAGATDTQYF. CDR3 bases read: TGCAGTGCTAGTGAGGCAGGGGCCACAGATACG.